This T cell receptor (beta chain) comes out of a study of T cell changes during pregnancy in multiple sclerosis. Sequencing used immunoSEQ multiplex PCR; TCRdb keeps in-frame clones, though not all of them. The table records some 100,000 clones, 75% to 95% of them present only once. The source of this sequence is a female donor with multiple sclerosis, enrolled in a pregnancy study. The sequenced sample was peripheral blood, obtained in the second trimester of pregnancy.

The CDR3 DNA is TGTGCCAGCTCCCCGCTTGGGGGGGACCTCTCCTACGAGCAGTACTTC. This translates into CASSPLGGDLSYEQYF. This chain joins TRBV18 and TRBJ2-7; 7 bases agree with TRBD2. After removal of 6 bases from V and 0 bases from J, the junction contained 11 bases not matched to a gene. The CDR3 runs to 16 residues. In germline, CDR1 is KGHSH, CDR2 LQKENI. Drawing the rest from reference TRBV18 and TRBJ2-7, the complete variable domain is NAGVMQNPRHLVRRRGQEARLRCSPMKGHSHVYWYRQLPEEGLKFMVYLQKENIIDESGMPKERFSAEFPKEGPSILRIQQVVRGDSAAYFCASSPLGGDLSYEQYFGPGTRLTVT.